The 13 T cell receptor beta chains in this list originate from one sample, sequenced in a study of cytomegalovirus exposure and HLA in healthy donors. The table came from immunoSEQ multiplex PCR; TCRdb's copy has only in-frame clones and leaves some out. The sample comprises tens of thousands of clones, about 94% of which are singletons, and approximately 5.4% rests with the top ten. Sequences were obtained from PBMCs. Receptors originate from a man aged 18 to 30 in good health and CMV-seronegative.

The V and J genes are TRBV9 and TRBJ2-2; TRBD1 aligns across 11 bases. The V and J ends lost 0 bases and 2 bases, in that order; junction bases with no gene match: 3. The CDR3 has 17 amino acids. CDR1 and CDR2 from the germline V gene are SGDLS and YYNGEE. This CDR3 is CASSVGGQGDNTGELFF. The CDR3 region has the DNA TGTGCCAGCAGCGTAGGGGGACAGGGGGACAACACCGGGGAGCTGTTTTTT. Variable domain in full (rest from reference TRBV9 and TRBJ2-2): DSGVTQTPKHLITATGQRVTLRCSPRSGDLSVYWYQQSLDQGLQFLIQYYNGEERAKGNILERFSAQQFPDLHSELNLSSLELGDSALYFCASSVGGQGDNTGELFFGEGSRLTVL.

The count of this clone is one. The chain uses TRBV11-3 and TRBJ2-7, with 8 bases fitting TRBD1. V trimming: 5 bases; J trimming: 5 bases; junction bases outside the gene matches: 8. The CDR3 loop spans 14 amino acids. The germline gives CDR1 SGHNT, CDR2 YENEEA. CDR3 DNA: TGTGCCAGCAGCCCAGGGGGCGGTTTCCACGAGCAGTACTTC. This sequence encodes CASSPGGGFHEQYF.

V is TRBV25-1 and J is TRBJ2-6; TRBD1 aligns across 8 bases. V lost 3 bases, J lost 0 bases, and 4 bases stayed unmatched. The germline CDR1 and CDR2 sequences are MGHDK and SYGVNS. The CDR3 is 17 residues long. The CDR3 DNA reads TGTGCCAGCAGTGACAGGGACAGGACCTCTGGGGCCAACGTCCTGACTTTC. This gives the protein CASSDRDRTSGANVLTF. Supplemented by reference TRBV25-1 and TRBJ2-6, the full variable domain reads EADIYQTPRYLVIGTGKKITLECSQTMGHDKMYWYQQDPGMELHLIHYSYGVNSTEKGDLSSESTVSRIRTEHFPLTLESARPSHTSQYLCASSDRDRTSGANVLTFGAGSRLTVL.

The chain recombines TRBV15 with TRBJ1-1, with 10 bases fitting TRBD1. CDR3 length: 17 amino acids. Trimming removed 4 bases from V and 3 bases from J; junction bases left unmatched: 11. The V gene's germline CDR1 is LNHNV and CDR2 YYDKDF (reference sequence). This chain's CDR3 is CATSIGLPGQGYTEAFF. The CDR3 DNA is TGTGCCACCAGCATAGGCTTACCGGGACAGGGGTACACTGAAGCTTTCTTT.

V and J are TRBV28 and TRBJ1-5; 7 bases are shared with TRBD1. Germline V lookup: CDR1 MDHEN, CDR2 SYDVKM. V gave up 6 bases and J gave up 6 bases; unmatched junction bases: 2. CDR3 length: 12 residues. CDR3 sequence: CASRTGFQPQHF. CDR3 DNA sequence: TGTGCCAGCAGGACAGGGTTTCAGCCCCAGCATTTT.

The genes are TRBV28 and TRBJ2-1, with TRBD2 identical over 9 bases. Losses at the gene ends were 6 bases for V and 4 bases for J; bases not matched to a gene: 7. The germline CDR1 and CDR2 sequences are MDHEN and SYDVKM. CDR3 length: 15 residues. The CDR3 DNA is TGTGCCAGCAGCCCTGGACTAGCGTTTTACAATGAGCAGTTCTTC. Encoded protein: CASSPGLAFYNEQFF.

The chain is built from TRBV28 and TRBJ1-6; 7 bases agree with TRBD1. This CDR3 comprises 18 residues. Germline trimming cut 6 bases from V and 0 bases from J; bases unmatched to any gene: 11. Germline-derived CDR1 and CDR2 are MDHEN and SYDVKM. CDR3 bases: TGTGCCAGCAGCTGGGGCAGGGGGATGAGCTCCTATAATTCACCCCTCCACTTT. As protein: CASSWGRGMSSYNSPLHF.

V usage is TRBV7-9 and J usage is TRBJ2-1; tentative D call: TRBD1 (5 bases). V dropped 3 bases and J dropped 0 bases, with 18 bases sitting between them. Germline V gene data show CDR1 as SEHNR and CDR2 as FQNEAQ (reference sequence). This CDR3 has 18 residues. The CDR3 protein is CASSFLAGPLRSYNEQFF. As DNA, the CDR3 is TGTGCCAGCAGCTTCCTTGCAGGGCCACTCCGCTCCTACAATGAGCAGTTCTTC.

V is TRBV19 and J is TRBJ2-7, with 9 bases aligning to TRBD2. The V gene end was trimmed by 7 bases and the J gene end by 7 bases; junction bases not matched to a gene: 11. The CDR3 is 14 amino acids. CDR1 and CDR2 from the germline V gene are LNHDA and SQIVND (reference sequence). The CDR3 DNA reads as TGTGCCAGTAAGGAGACTAGCGGTCACGTGGAGCAGTACTTC. Protein: CASKETSGHVEQYF.

V usage is TRBV2 and J usage is TRBJ2-2; TRBD2 might be the D (5 bases). CDR1 is SNHLY and CDR2 is FYNNEI in the germline V gene. The CDR3 runs 14 residues. V lost 5 bases, J lost 0 bases, and 7 bases lay in between. CDR3: CASSRDPNTGELFF. For the CDR3, the DNA is TGTGCCAGCAGTCGGGATCCGAACACCGGGGAGCTGTTTTTT.

This chain links TRBV30 with TRBJ1-4; D is undetermined. CDR3 length equals 13 residues. V was clipped by 3 bases and J by 6 bases, with 11 bases between them. Per the germline V gene, CDR1 is GTSNPN and CDR2 is SVGIG (reference sequence). CDR3 in amino acids: CAWSPVRDEKLFF. CDR3 nucleotides: TGTGCCTGGAGCCCCGTTCGGGATGAAAAACTGTTTTTT.

This clone appeared a single time. The V gene is TRBV11-2, the J gene TRBJ2-5; unclear D gene. V lost 6 bases and J 4 bases, leaving 12 bases between the germline ends. The germline V gene encodes CDR1 SGHAT and CDR2 FQNNGV. CDR3 length equals 13 residues. CDR3 sequence: CASRRIPGETQYF. Written as DNA, the CDR3 is TGTGCCAGCAGACGAATTCCGGGAGAGACCCAGTACTTC.

In its sample, this clone was seen a few times. The V and J genes are TRBV5-1 and TRBJ2-7; maybe TRBD2 (7 bases). The germline gives CDR1 SGHRS, CDR2 YFSETQ. Trimming removed 0 bases at V and 5 bases at J, with 12 bases between. The CDR3 is 14 residues long. CDR3 sequence reads: CASSLVGGGDEQYF. The CDR3, as DNA: TGCGCCAGCAGCTTGGTCGGCGGGGGCGACGAGCAGTACTTC.